Included here is one TCR beta chain sequence, with context. These data come from a study of blood T cell repertoires in COVID-19. Looking at the study overall: Donors in the United States, Italy and Spain gave samples during acute or convalescent COVID-19. The analysed material was cDNA or gDNA that came from T cells, B-cell-depleted T cells, or PBMCs.

In the authors' workflow: Amplification from reference gene primers served as the basis for estimated nucleated cell counts. TCRdb's copy holds only in-frame clones and misses some; the assay was immunoSEQ multiplex PCR. The D gene and trimming were derived from the DNA, and the V and J assignments and clone size from that table. The sample carries a few hundred thousand clones, approximately 88% recorded once. The CDR3 has 15 residues. V was clipped by 0 bases and J by 6 bases, with 11 bases between them. Germline assignment: CDR1 MRHNA and CDR2 SNTAGT. Sequencing input: peripheral blood. This chain uses TRBV6-4 with TRBJ2-2, with a possible D match to TRBD1 (6 bases). The sequence was collected from a man in his late teens or twenties with active or convalescent COVID-19. The CDR3 region has the DNA TGTGCCAGCAGTGACTCGGGGACATCGGCCGGGGAGCTGTTTTTT. This gives the protein CASSDSGTSAGELFF.